A selection of T cell receptor beta chains follows, all from one sample in a study of a mutant IDH1 vaccine in newly diagnosed glioma. Which antigens these TCRs recognize remains unknown. Repertoires were generated with immunoSEQ multiplex PCR, while TCRdb's copy carries only in-frame clones and drops some. The table shows about 32,000 clones, with around 80% occurring only once. The specimen was PBMCs, collected from a glioma patient whose treatment included an IDH1 peptide vaccine. These receptors originate from a woman between 40 and 55 years old with glioma. CDR3s include the opening cysteine and the closing phenylalanine or tryptophan. D genes are given only for firm matches. Expanded clones get a size class; other rows say once, few or many, or leave the size out.

d_call clone_size j_call v_call cdr3_aa cdr3_nt
- - TRBJ1-1 TRBV11-2 CASSRMTGSEAFF TGTGCCAGCAGCCGAATGACTGGGTCAGAAGCTTTCTTT
TRBD2 - TRBJ2-2 TRBV9 CASSVGSGGGELFF TGTGCCAGCAGCGTCGGTAGCGGGGGCGGGGAGCTGTTTTTT
- - TRBJ2-4 TRBV5-1 CASQRAGDGNIQYF TGCGCCAGCCAGAGAGCAGGGGACGGAAACATTCAGTACTTC
TRBD1 - TRBJ1-5 TRBV27 CASSPWTGIPNQPQHF TGTGCCAGCAGTCCTTGGACAGGTATACCGAATCAGCCCCAGCATTTT
- - TRBJ2-2 TRBV4-1 CASSPNTGELFF TGCGCCAGCAGCCCGAACACCGGGGAGCTGTTTTTT
- - TRBJ1-4 TRBV2 CASSEGRGGEKLFF TGTGCCAGCAGTGAGGGCAGGGGCGGTGAAAAACTGTTTTTT
TRBD1 - TRBJ2-7 TRBV6-5 CASSPGGVLEQYF TGTGCCAGCAGCCCAGGGGGAGTTCTCGAGCAGTACTTC
- - TRBJ1-1 TRBV4-3 CASSQERGTEAFF TGCGCCAGCAGCCAAGAAAGGGGAACTGAAGCTTTCTTT
- once TRBJ2-7 TRBV30 CAWGGLGNYEQYF TGTGCCTGGGGTGGTTTAGGGAATTACGAGCAGTACTTC
- - TRBJ1-5 TRBV20-1 CSARGAQPQHF TGCAGTGCTAGGGGGGCCCAGCCCCAGCATTTT
TRBD1 - TRBJ2-2 TRBV19 CASSEGQGAGELFF TGTGCCAGTAGTGAGGGACAGGGGGCCGGGGAGCTGTTTTTT
- - TRBJ1-1 TRBV5-6 CASSSGGGQAFF TGTGCCAGCAGCTCCGGGGGAGGTCAAGCTTTCTTT
TRBD1 - TRBJ2-7 TRBV4-2 CASSPIIGTGSYEQYF TGTGCCAGCAGCCCCATAATCGGGACAGGCTCCTACGAGCAGTACTTC
TRBD1 - TRBJ2-7 TRBV9 CASSHWTGEQYF TGTGCCAGCAGCCACTGGACAGGGGAGCAGTACTTC
- - TRBJ2-5 TRBV7-6 CASSLGSSFQETQYF TGTGCCAGCAGCTTAGGCAGCAGCTTTCAAGAGACCCAGTACTTC
- - TRBJ2-7 TRBV10-1 CASSQLRSYEQYF TGCGCCAGCAGCCAACTCCGCTCCTACGAGCAGTACTTC
- few TRBJ1-1 TRBV6-1 CASTFGSNTEAFF TGTGCCAGCACGTTTGGGTCGAACACTGAAGCTTTCTTT